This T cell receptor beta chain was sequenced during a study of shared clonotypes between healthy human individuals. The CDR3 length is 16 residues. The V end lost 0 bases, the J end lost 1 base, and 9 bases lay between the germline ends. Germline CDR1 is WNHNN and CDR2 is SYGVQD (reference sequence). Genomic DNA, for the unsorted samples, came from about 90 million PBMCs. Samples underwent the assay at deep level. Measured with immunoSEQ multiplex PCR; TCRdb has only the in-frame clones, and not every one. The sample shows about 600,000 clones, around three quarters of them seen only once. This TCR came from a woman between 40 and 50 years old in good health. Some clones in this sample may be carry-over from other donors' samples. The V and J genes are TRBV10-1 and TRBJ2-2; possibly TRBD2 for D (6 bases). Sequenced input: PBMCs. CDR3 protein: CASSESPRENTGELFF. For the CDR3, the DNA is TGCGCCAGCAGTGAGTCTCCGCGGGAGAACACCGGGGAGCTGTTTTTT.